This T cell receptor beta chain was observed in a study of CD8+CD57+ T cells in acquired aplastic anemia. Findings and limits, study-wide: CD8+CD57+ cells in patients trailed total CD4+ and CD8+ pools in diversity. Controls did not differ significantly from patients in CD8+ Simpson's diversity.

Germline V gene sequence: CDR1 WSHSY, CDR2 SAAADI. This CDR3 is 14 amino acids long. Both TCR beta VDJ combination and CDR3 sequence profiling were carried out. Genomic DNA was the template for this profiling. Using its own MiXCR run on the reads, TCRdb lists one record per CDR3 protein. The sample records some 16,000 distinct CDR3 sequences, approximately 38% being singletons. Previously, flow cytometry had revealed CD8+CD57+ cell expansion in the patients chosen for sequencing. From 2 of the 12 patients, CD8+CD57+ effector memory cells were additionally sequenced. The blood sampling took place in patients who had so far received no therapy. Following bead-based enrichment, CD8+CD57+ cells furnished a mean 1.6 ug DNA. About this clonotype itself: The antigen remains undetermined. The junction and the germline gene differ at one end; a read error may be behind it.

Sequencing was done on a sample of CD8+CD57+ T cells sorted from PBMCs. Documented subset: bead-enriched CD8+CD57+ effector memory T cells from SAA patients. The V and J genes are TRBV10-2 and TRBJ2-1; the match to TRBD2 covers 9 bases. The source of this sequence is a human donor with aplastic anemia. For the CDR3, the DNA is TGCGCCAGCAGTGGAAGCGGGAGGTACAGTGAGCAGTTCTTC. It codes for CASSGSGRYSEQFF.